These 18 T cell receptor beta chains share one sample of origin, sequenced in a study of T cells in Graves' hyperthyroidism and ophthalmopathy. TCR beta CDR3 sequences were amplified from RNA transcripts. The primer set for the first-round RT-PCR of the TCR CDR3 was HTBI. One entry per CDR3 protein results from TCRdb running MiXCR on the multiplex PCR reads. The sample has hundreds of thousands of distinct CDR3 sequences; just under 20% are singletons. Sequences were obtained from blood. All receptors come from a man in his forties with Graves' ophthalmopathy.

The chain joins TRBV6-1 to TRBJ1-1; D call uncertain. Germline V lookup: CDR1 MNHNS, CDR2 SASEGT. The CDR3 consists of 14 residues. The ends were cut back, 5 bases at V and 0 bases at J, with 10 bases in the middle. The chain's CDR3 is CASSSDTMNTEAFF. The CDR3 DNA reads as TGTGCCAGCAGTTCCGACACCATGAACACTGAAGCTTTCTTT.

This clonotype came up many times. CDR3 bases: TGCAGTGCCACTCGAACCTACGAGCAGTACTTC. Amino acid sequence: CSATRTYEQYF. The rearrangement uses TRBV20-1 and TRBJ2-7; D remains ambiguous. This CDR3 comprises 11 residues. Germline V gene sequence: CDR1 DFQATT, CDR2 SNEGSKA (reference sequence). With 6 bases removed from V and 2 bases from J, the gap between germline ends came to 8 bases.

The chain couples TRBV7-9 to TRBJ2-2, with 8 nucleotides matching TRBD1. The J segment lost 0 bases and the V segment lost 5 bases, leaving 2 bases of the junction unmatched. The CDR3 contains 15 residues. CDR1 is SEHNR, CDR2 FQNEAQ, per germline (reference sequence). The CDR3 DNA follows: TGTGCCAGCAGCAAGACAGGGGCGAACACCGGGGAGCTGTTTTTT. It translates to CASSKTGANTGELFF.

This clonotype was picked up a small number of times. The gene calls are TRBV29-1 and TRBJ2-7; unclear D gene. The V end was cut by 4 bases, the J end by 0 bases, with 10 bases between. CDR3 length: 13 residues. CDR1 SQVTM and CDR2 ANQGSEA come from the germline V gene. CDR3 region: CSVAYRSSYEQYF. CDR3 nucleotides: TGCAGCGTTGCCTACCGTAGCTCCTACGAGCAGTACTTC.

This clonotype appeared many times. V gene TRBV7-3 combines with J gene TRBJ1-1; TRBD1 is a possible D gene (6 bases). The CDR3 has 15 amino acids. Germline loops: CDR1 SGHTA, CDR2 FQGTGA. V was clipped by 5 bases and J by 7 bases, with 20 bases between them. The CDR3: CASSVQAGTRGEAFF. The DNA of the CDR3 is TGTGCCAGCAGCGTACAAGCCGGGACCAGGGGTGAAGCTTTCTTT.

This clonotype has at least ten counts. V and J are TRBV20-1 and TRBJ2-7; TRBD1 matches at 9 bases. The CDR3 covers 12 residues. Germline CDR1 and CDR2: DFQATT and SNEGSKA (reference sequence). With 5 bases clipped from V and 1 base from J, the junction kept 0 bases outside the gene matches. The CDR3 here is CSAGQGSYEQYF. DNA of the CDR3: TGCAGTGCTGGACAGGGGTCCTACGAGCAGTACTTC.

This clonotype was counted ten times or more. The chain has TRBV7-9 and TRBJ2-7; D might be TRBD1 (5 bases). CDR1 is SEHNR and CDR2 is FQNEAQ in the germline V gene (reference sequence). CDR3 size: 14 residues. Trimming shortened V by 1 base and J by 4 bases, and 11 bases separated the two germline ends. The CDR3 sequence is CASSLGPDRYEQYF. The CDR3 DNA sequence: TGTGCCAGCAGCTTAGGTCCCGACAGATACGAGCAGTACTTC.

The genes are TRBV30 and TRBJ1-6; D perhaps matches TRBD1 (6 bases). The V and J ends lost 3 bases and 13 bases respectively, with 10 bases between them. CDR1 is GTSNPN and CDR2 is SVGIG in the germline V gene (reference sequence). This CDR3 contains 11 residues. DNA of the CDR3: TGTGCCTGGAGGACAGGAGGGCCCCTCCACTTT. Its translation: CAWRTGGPLHF.

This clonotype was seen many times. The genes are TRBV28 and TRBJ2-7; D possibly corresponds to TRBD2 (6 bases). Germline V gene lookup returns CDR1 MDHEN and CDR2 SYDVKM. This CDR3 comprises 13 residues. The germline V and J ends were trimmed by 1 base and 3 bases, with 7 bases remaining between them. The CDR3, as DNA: TGTGCCAGCAGTTTATCGGGGGTCTACGAGCAGTACTTC. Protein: CASSLSGVYEQYF.

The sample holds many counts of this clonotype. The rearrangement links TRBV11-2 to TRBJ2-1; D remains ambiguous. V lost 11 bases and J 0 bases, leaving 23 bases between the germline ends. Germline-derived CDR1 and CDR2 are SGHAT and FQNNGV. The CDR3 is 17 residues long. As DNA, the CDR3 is TGTGCCTCCACCCTAAGGTCCCGACTGCCCTCCTACAATGAGCAGTTCTTC. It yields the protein CASTLRSRLPSYNEQFF.

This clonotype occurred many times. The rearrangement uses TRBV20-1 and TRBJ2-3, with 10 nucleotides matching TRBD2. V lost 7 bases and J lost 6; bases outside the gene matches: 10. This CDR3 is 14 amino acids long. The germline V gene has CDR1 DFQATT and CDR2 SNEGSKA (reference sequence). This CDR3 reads CSVPAGGLVDTQYF. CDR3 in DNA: TGCAGTGTCCCAGCGGGGGGGCTGGTTGATACGCAGTATTTT.

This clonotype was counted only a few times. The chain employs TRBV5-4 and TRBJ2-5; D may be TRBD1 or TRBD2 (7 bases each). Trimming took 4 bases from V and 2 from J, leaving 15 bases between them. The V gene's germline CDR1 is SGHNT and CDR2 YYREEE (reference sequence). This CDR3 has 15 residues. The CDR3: CASSQPGGGQETQYF. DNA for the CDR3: TGTGCCAGCAGCCAGCCAGGGGGGGGACAAGAGACCCAGTACTTC. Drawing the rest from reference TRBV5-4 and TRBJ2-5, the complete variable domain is ETGVTQSPTHLIKTRGQQVTLRCSSQSGHNTVSWYQQALGQGPQFIFQYYREEENGRGNFPPRFSGLQFPNYSSELNVNALELDDSALYLCASSQPGGGQETQYFGPGTRLLVL.

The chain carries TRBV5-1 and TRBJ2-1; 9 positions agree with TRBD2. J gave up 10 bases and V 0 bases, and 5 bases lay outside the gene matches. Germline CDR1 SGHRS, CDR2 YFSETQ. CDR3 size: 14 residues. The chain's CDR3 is CASSLGLAGSEQFF. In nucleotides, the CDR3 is TGCGCCAGCAGCTTGGGGCTAGCGGGGTCCGAGCAGTTCTTC. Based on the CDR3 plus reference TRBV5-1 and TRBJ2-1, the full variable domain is KAGVTQTPRYLIKTRGQQVTLSCSPISGHRSVSWYQQTPGQGLQFLFEYFSETQRNKGNFPGRFSGRQFSNSRSEMNVSTLELGDSALYLCASSLGLAGSEQFFGPGTRLTVL.

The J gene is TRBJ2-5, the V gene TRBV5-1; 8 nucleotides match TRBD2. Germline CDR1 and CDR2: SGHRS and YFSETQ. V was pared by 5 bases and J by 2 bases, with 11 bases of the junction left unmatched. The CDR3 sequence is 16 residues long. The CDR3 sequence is CASRPSSGSTQETQYF. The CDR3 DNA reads TGCGCCAGCAGGCCCTCTAGCGGGTCTACACAAGAGACCCAGTACTTC.

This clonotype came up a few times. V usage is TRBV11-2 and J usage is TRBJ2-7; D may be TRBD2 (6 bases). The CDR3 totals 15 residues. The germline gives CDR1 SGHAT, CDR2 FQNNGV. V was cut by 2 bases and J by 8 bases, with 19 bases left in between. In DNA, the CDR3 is TGTGCCAGCAGCTTAAGACTAGGGGACGGGTACAAGCAGTACTTC. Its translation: CASSLRLGDGYKQYF.

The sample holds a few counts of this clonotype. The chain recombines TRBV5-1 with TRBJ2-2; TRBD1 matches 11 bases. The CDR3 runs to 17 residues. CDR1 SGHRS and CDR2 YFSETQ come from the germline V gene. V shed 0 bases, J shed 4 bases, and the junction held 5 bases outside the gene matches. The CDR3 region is CASSLGTGTGGTGELFF. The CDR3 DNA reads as TGCGCCAGCAGCTTGGGTACCGGGACAGGGGGCACCGGGGAGCTGTTTTTT. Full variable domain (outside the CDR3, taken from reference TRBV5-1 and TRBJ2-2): KAGVTQTPRYLIKTRGQQVTLSCSPISGHRSVSWYQQTPGQGLQFLFEYFSETQRNKGNFPGRFSGRQFSNSRSEMNVSTLELGDSALYLCASSLGTGTGGTGELFFGEGSRLTVL.

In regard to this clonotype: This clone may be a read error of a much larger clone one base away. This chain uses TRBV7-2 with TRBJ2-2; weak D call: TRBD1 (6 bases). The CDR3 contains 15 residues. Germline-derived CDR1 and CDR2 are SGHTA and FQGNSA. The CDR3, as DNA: TGTGCCAGCAGATCCCAAACAGGGTTCACCGGGGAGCTGCTTTTT. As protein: CASRSQTGFTGELLF.

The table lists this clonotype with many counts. The CDR3 sequence is CASSWGAYEQYF. DNA of the CDR3: TGTGCCAGCAGCTGGGGGGCCTACGAGCAGTACTTC. The chain has TRBV12-3 or TRBV12-4 and TRBJ2-7; the D gene is possibly TRBD2 (6 bases). Between the trimmed V and J ends, which lost 6 bases and 2 bases, there was a span of 8 bases. The CDR3 length is 12 residues.